This T cell receptor beta chain appears in the sequencing data of a study of blood T cell repertoires in COVID-19. Study summary: Researchers got acute and convalescent COVID-19 samples from the United States, Italy and Spain.

Authors' processing steps: Cell counts per sample came from amplifying reference gene primers. Sequencing was performed with immunoSEQ multiplex PCR; in TCRdb, only in-frame clones are kept and a portion is missing. V and J calls and clone size come straight from that table; D and trimming were deduced from the DNA. The sample contains 200,000 or so clones, over 80% of which appear only once. The specimen sequenced was peripheral blood. This receptor was identified in a woman aged 25-40 years with acute or convalescent COVID-19.

The CDR3 reads CASSLLAGGLGLTDTQYF. Here the CDR3 DNA reads TGTGCCAGCAGCTTGCTAGCGGGGGGTCTAGGTCTCACAGATACGCAGTATTTT. The chain joins TRBV5-6 to TRBJ2-3; 11 bases fit TRBD2. The CDR3 totals 18 residues. V trimming: 1 base; J trimming: 2 bases; junction bases outside the gene matches: 9. Germline loops: CDR1 SGHDT, CDR2 YYEEEE.